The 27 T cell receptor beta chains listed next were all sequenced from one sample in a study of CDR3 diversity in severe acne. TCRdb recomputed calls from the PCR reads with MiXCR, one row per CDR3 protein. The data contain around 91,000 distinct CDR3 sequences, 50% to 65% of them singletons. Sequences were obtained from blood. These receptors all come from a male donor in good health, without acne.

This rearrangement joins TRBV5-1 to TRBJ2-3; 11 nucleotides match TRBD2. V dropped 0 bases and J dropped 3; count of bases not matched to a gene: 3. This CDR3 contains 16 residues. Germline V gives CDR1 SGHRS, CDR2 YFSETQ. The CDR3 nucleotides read TGCGCCAGCAGCTTGGTTCCTAGCGGGGGGACAGATACGCAGTATTTT. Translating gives CASSLVPSGGTDTQYF.

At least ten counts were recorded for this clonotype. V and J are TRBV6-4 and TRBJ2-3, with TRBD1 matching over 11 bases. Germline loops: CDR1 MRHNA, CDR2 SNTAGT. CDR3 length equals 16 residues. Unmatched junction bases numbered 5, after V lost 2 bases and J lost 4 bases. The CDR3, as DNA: TGTGCCAGCAGTGACGCGGGACAGGGGGGCGCAGATACGCAGTATTTT. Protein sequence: CASSDAGQGGADTQYF.

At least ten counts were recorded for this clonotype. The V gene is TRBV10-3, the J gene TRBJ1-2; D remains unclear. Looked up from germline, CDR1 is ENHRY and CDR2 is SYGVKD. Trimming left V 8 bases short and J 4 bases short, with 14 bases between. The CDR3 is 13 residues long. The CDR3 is CAIGEGAGYGYTF. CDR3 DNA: TGTGCCATCGGGGAGGGTGCTGGCTATGGCTACACCTTC.

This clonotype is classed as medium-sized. The CDR3 DNA reads as TGCGCCAGCATTTCGAACCGGGGAGGTGAGCAGTTCTTC. It yields the protein CASISNRGGEQFF. J is TRBJ2-1 and V is TRBV10-1; possible D gene TRBD2, 6 bases. CDR3 length: 13 residues. V lost 7 bases to trimming and J lost 9 bases, with 16 bases between them. The V gene's germline CDR1 is WNHNN and CDR2 SYGVQD (reference sequence).

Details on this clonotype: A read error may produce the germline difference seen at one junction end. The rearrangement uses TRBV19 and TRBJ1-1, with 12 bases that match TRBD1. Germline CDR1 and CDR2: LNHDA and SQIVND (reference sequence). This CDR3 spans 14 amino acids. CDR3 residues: CASSTIGDRGPDQF. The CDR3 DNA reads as TGTGCCAGTAGTACCATTGGGGACAGGGGGCCCGATCAATTT.

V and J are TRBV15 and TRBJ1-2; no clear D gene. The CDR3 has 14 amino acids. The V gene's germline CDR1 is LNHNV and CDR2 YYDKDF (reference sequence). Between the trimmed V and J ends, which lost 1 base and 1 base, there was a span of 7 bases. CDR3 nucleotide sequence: TGTGCCACCAGCAGAGTTGGCGTTAACTATGGCTACACCTTC. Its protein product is CATSRVGVNYGYTF.

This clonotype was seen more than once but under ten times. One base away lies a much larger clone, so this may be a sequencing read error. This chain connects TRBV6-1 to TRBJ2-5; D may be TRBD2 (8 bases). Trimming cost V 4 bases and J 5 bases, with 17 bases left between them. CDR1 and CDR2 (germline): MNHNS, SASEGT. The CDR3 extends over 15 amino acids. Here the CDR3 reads CASSGLARGPETQYF. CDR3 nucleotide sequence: TGTGCCAGCAGTGGACTAGCGAGGGGGCCGGAGACCCAGTACTTC.

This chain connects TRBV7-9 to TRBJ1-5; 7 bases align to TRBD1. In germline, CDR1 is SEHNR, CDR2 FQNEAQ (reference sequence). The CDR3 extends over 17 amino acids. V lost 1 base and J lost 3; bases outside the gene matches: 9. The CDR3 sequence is CASSLDQARGLNQPQHF. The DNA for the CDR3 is TGTGCCAGCAGCTTAGACCAGGCGAGGGGGCTCAATCAGCCCCAGCATTTT.

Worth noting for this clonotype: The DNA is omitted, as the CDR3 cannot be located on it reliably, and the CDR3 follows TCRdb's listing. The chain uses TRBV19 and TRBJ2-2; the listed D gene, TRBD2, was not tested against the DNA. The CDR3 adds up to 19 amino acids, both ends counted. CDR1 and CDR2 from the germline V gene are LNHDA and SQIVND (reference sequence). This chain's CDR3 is CASSIRSGRETQYFGELFF.

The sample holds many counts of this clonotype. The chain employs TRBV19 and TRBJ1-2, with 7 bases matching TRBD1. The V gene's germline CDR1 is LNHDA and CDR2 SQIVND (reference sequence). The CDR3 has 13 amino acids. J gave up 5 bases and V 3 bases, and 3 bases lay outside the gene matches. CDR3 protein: CASSMDRQYGYTF. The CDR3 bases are TGTGCCAGTAGTATGGACAGGCAATATGGCTACACCTTC.

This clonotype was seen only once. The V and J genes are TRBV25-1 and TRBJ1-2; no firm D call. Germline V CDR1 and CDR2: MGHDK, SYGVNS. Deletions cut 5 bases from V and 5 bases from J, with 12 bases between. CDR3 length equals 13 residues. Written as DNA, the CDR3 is TGTGCCAGCAGTCCGGGCAAGGCGTATGGCTACACCTTC. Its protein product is CASSPGKAYGYTF.

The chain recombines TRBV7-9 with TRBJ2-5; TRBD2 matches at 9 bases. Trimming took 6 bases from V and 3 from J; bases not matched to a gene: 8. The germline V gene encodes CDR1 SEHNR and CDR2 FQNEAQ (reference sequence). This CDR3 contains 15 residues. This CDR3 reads CASRMKTSGKETQYF. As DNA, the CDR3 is TGTGCCAGCAGGATGAAGACTAGCGGAAAAGAGACCCAGTACTTC.

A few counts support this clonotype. CDR3 in amino acids: CASSDRLGNTIYF. DNA of the CDR3: TGTGCCAGCAGTGATCGGCTGGGGAACACCATATATTTT. The chain has TRBV25-1 and TRBJ1-3; D unresolved. CDR1 is MGHDK, CDR2 SYGVNS, per germline. Trimming shortened V by 3 bases and J by 7 bases, and 10 bases separated the two germline ends. The CDR3 has 13 amino acids.

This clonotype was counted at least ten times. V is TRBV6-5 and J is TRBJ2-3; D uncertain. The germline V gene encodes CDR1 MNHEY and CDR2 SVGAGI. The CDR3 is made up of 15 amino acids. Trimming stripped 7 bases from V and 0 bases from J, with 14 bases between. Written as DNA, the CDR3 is TGTGCCAGCACCCGACTTCCCGCTAGCACAGATACGCAGTATTTT. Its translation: CASTRLPASTDTQYF.

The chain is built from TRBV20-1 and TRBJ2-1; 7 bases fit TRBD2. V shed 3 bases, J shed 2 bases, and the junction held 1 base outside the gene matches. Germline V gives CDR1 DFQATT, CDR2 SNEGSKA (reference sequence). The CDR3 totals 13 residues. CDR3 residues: CSARGGAYNEQFF. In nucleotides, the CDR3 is TGCAGTGCTAGGGGGGGGGCCTACAATGAGCAGTTCTTC.

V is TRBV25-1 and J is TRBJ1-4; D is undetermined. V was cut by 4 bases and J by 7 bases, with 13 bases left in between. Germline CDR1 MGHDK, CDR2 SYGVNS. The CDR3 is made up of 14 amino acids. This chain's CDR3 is CASSAYQAGEKLFF. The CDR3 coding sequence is TGTGCCAGCAGTGCCTACCAGGCGGGTGAAAAACTGTTTTTT.

CDR3: CSASTLAGEGYEQYF. Written as DNA, the CDR3 is TGCAGTGCCAGCACCCTAGCGGGAGAGGGCTACGAGCAGTACTTC. J is TRBJ2-7 and V is TRBV20-1; 10 bases agree with TRBD2. Unmatched junction bases numbered 11, after V lost 6 bases and J lost 3 bases. Per germline, CDR1 DFQATT and CDR2 SNEGSKA (reference sequence). CDR3 length: 15 amino acids.

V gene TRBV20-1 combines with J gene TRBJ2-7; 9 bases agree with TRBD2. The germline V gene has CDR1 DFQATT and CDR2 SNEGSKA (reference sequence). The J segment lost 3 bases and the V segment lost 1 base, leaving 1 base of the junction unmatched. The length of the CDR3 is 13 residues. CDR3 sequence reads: CSARALAGYEQYF. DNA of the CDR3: TGCAGTGCTAGAGCACTAGCGGGCTACGAGCAGTACTTC.

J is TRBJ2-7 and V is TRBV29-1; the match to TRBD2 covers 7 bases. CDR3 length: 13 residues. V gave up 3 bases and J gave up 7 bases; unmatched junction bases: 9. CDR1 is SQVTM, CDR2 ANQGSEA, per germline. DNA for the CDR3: TGCAGCGTTGATGGGAGGGCCGAAAATGAGCAGTACTTC. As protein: CSVDGRAENEQYF.

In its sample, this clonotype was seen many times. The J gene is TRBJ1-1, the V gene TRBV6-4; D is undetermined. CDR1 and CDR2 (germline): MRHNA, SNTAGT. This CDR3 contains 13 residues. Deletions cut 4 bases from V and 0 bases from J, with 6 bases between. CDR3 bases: TGTGCCAGCAGTGCCACCTTGAACACTGAAGCTTTCTTT. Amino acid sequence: CASSATLNTEAFF.

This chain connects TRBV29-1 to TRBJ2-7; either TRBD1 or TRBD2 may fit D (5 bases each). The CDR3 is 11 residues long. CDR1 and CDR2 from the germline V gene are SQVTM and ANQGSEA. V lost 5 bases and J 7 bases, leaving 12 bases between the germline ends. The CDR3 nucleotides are TGCAGCGTTCTGGGGACCTCTGAGCAGTACTTC. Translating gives CSVLGTSEQYF.

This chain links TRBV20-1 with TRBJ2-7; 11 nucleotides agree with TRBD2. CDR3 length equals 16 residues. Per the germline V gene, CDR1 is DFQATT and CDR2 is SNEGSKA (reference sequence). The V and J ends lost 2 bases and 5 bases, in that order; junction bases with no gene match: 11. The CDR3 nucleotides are TGCAGTGCTAGAATTACTAGCGGGAGCGGCAGGAACGAGCAGTACTTC. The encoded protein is CSARITSGSGRNEQYF.

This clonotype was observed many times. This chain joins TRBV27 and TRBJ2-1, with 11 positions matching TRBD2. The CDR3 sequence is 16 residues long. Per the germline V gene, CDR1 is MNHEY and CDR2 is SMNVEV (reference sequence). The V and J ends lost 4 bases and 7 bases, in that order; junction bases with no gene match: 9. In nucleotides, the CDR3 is TGTGCCAGCAGTTACCTCGGACTAGCGGGTACGAATGAGCAGTTCTTC. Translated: CASSYLGLAGTNEQFF.

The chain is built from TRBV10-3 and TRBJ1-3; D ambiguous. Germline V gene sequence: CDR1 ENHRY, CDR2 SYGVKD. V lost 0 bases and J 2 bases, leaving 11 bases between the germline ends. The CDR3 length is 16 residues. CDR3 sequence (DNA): TGTGCCATCAGTGAGTCATCGTGGTTAACTGGAAACACCATATATTTT. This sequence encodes CAISESSWLTGNTIYF.

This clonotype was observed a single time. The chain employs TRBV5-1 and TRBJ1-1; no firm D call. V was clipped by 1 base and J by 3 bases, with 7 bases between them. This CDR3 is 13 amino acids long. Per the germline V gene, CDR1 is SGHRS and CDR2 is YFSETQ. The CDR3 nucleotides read TGCGCCAGCAGCTTGTTGGCAGACACTGAAGCTTTCTTT. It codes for CASSLLADTEAFF.

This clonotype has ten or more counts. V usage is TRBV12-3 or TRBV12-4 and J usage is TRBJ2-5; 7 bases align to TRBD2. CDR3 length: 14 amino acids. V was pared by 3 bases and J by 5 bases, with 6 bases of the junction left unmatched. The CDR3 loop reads CASSFVGGDETQYF. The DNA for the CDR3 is TGTGCCAGCAGTTTCGTGGGAGGGGACGAGACCCAGTACTTC.

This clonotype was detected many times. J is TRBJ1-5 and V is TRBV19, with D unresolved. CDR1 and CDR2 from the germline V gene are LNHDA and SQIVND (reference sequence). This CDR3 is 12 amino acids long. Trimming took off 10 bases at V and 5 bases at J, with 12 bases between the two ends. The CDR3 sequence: CATRARDQPQHF. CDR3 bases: TGTGCCACCCGGGCTCGGGATCAGCCCCAGCATTTT.